This T cell receptor beta chain was recovered during a study of metastatic and nonmetastatic thyroid tumors. On the study more broadly: Both malignant and benign thyroid patients supplied peripheral blood and tumor or nodule tissue samples, across which the repertoires of these patients were then compared.

Germline CDR1 and CDR2: DFQATT and SNEGSKA (reference sequence). Trimming stripped 3 bases from V and 4 bases from J, with 7 bases between. This CDR3 has 12 amino acids. This clone was detected many times. No antigen is known for it. As handled by the study authors: A classifier of distant metastasis in papillary thyroid cancer was built from CDR3 differences (across clinicopathological groups). TCRdb reprocessed the PCR reads using MiXCR. TCRdb's processing, not the authors' own work, is the source of the V and J calls. Counted here are 15,000 to 20,000 clones, about 30% occurring once; the ten biggest clones make up about 20%. Study-level results: Malignant thyroid tumors reportedly exceeded benign nodules significantly in TCR beta diversity, with the difference appearing in blood and tumor.

The entire patient cohort was treatment-naive prior to thyroid surgery. This receptor was identified in a female donor with papillary thyroid cancer or a benign thyroid nodule (not recorded which). Some clones in this sample may be carry-over from other donors' samples. The chain is built from TRBV20-1 and TRBJ2-1; no clear D. Sequencing was performed on adjacent normal tissue. The CDR3 DNA follows: TGCAGTGCTAGGTCTCCTTACAATGAGCAGTTCTTC. Its protein is CSARSPYNEQFF.